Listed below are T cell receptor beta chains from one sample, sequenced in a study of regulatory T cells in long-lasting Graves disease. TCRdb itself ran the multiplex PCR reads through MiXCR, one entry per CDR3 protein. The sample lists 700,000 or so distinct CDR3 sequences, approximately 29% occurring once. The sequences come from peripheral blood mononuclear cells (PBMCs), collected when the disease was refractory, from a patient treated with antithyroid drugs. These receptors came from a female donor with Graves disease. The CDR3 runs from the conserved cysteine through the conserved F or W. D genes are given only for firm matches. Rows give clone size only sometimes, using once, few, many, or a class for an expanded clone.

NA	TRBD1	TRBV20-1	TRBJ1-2	CSANPQGAADYGYTF	TGCAGTGCGAATCCTCAGGGGGCAGCTGACTATGGCTACACCTTC
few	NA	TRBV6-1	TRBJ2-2	CASLNKPYTGELFF	TGTGCCAGCCTAAATAAACCTTACACCGGGGAGCTGTTTTTT
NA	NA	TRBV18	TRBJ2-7	CASLLRVSGEQYF	TGTGCCAGCTTACTCAGGGTATCCGGAGAGCAGTACTTC
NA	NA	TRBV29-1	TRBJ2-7	CSTSRGTSYEEQYF	TGCAGCACCAGCCGTGGGACAAGCTACGAAGAGCAGTACTTC
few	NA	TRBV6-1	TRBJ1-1	CASRTRTGLNTEAFF	TGTGCCAGCAGGACACGTACGGGGTTAAACACTGAAGCTTTCTTT
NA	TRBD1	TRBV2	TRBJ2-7	CASSRDRGTYEQYF	TGTGCCAGCAGTAGGGACAGGGGGACCTACGAGCAGTACTTC
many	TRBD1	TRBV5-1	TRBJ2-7	CASSLAGTGNGEQYF	TGTGCCAGCAGCTTGGCCGGGACAGGGAATGGCGAGCAGTACTTC
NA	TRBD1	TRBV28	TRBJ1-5	CASSPGQSFGNQPQHF	TGTGCCAGCAGTCCGGGACAGTCATTCGGCAATCAGCCCCAGCATTTT
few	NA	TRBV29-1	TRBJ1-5	CSVLTDSNQPQHF	TGCAGCGTCTTGACGGATAGCAATCAGCCCCAGCATTTT
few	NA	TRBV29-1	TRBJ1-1	CSVRQALNTEAFF	TGCAGCGTGAGACAGGCTTTGAACACTGAAGCTTTCTTT
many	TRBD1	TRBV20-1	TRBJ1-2	CSAPPPGQGYGYTF	TGCAGTGCTCCCCCCCCGGGACAGGGCTATGGCTACACCTTC
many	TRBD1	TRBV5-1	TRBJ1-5	CASSLEGGGQPQHF	TGTGCCAGCAGCTTGGAAGGGGGCGGTCAGCCCCAGCATTTT
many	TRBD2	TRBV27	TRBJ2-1	CASSLSSGSGTSYNEQFF	TGTGCCAGCAGTTTATCGTCAGGGAGCGGGACCTCCTACAATGAGCAGTTCTTC
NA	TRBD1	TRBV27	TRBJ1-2	CASNPRGLDYGYTF	TGTGCCAGCAACCCCAGGGGGCTGGACTATGGCTACACCTTC
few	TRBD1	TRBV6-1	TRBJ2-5	CASSEAQGRTGRETQYF	TGTGCCAGCAGTGAAGCGCAAGGACGGACAGGGCGGGAGACCCAGTACTTC
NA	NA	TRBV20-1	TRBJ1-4	CSAQGEKLFF	TGCAGTGCTCAGGGAGAAAAACTGTTTTTT
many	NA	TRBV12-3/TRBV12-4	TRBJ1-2	CASSSRLRAIRGYTF	TGTGCCAGCAGCTCACGGCTCAGGGCCATACGAGGCTACACCTTC
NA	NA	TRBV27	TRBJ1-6	CASSKRLTVGGNSPLHF	TGTGCCAGCAGTAAACGCCTTACCGTGGGGGGTAATTCACCCCTCCACTTT
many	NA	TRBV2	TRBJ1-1	CASSDPRMNTEAFF	TGTGCCAGCAGTGACCCCAGGATGAACACTGAAGCTTTCTTT
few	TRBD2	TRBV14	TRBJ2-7	CASRAGGGSYEQYF	TGTGCCAGCCGAGCGGGAGGAGGCTCCTACGAGCAGTACTTC
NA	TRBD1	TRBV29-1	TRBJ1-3	CSASDRHSGNTIYF	TGCAGCGCCTCGGACAGGCACTCTGGAAACACCATATATTTT
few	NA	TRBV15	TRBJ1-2	CATSTSPNGYTF	TGTGCCACCAGCACCTCCCCAAATGGCTACACCTTC
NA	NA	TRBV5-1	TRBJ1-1	CASSAGGAEAFF	TGCGCCAGCAGCGCGGGTGGAGCTGAAGCTTTCTTT
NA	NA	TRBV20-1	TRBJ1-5	CSAWGEGNQPQHF	TGCAGTGCTTGGGGGGAAGGCAATCAGCCCCAGCATTTT
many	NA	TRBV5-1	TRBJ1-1	CASSSRQENTEAFF	TGTGCCAGCAGCTCCCGACAGGAGAACACTGAAGCTTTCTTT
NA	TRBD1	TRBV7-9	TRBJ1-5	CASSTGQGDQPQHF	TGTGCCAGCAGTACGGGACAGGGGGATCAGCCCCAGCATTTT
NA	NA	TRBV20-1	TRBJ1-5	CSATSEGHSNQPQHF	TGCAGTGCCACCTCGGAGGGGCATAGCAATCAGCCCCAGCATTTT
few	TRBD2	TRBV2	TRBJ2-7	CASSLGVAGGWYEQYF	TGTGCCAGCAGCTTAGGCGTAGCGGGAGGATGGTACGAGCAGTACTTC
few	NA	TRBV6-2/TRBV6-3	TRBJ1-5	CASSYLGTEDRHF	TGTGCCAGCAGTTACCTCGGGACGGAAGACCGGCATTTT
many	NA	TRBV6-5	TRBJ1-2	CASSYSTAGYGYTF	TGTGCCAGCAGTTACTCGACGGCAGGCTATGGCTACACCTTC
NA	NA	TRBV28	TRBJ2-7	CASSLRGSNERYF	TGTGCCAGCAGTTTACGGGGGAGCAACGAGCGGTACTTC
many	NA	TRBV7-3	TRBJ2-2	CASSARTSNTGELFF	TGTGCCAGCAGCGCCCGGACATCTAACACCGGGGAGCTGTTTTTT
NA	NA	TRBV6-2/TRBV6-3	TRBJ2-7	CASSEMRTGRYEQYF	TGTGCCAGCAGTGAAATGAGAACAGGGCGCTACGAGCAGTACTTC
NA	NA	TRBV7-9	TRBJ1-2	CASSHITGNNYGYTF	TGTGCCAGCAGCCATATCACAGGGAACAACTATGGCTACACCTTC
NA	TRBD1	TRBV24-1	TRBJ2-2	CATSWTGVPGELFF	TGTGCCACCAGTTGGACAGGGGTTCCCGGGGAGCTGTTTTTT
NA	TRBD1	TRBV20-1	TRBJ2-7	CSAREPGTGIEQYF	TGCAGTGCTAGAGAGCCGGGGACAGGGATAGAGCAGTACTTC
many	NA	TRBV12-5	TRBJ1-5	CASGLITRGNQPQHF	TGTGCTAGTGGTTTGATTACCAGGGGCAATCAGCCCCAGCATTTT
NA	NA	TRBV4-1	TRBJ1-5	CASSQDPGQTSNQPQHF	TGCGCCAGCAGCCAAGATCCCGGGCAGACTAGCAATCAGCCCCAGCATTTT
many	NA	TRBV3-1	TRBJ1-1	CASSQRGTSIRTEAFF	TGTGCCAGCAGCCAAAGGGGAACCTCAATTAGGACTGAAGCTTTCTTT
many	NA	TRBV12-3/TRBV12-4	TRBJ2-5	CASSGTLRGVTKIRTQYF	TGTGCCAGCAGCGGGACACTCCGAGGGGTCACCAAGATAAGGACCCAGTACTTC
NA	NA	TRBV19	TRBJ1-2	CASNPASNYGYTF	TGTGCCAGTAACCCAGCGTCTAACTATGGCTACACCTTC